A selection of T cell receptor beta chains follows, all from one sample in a study of regulatory T cells in long-lasting Graves disease. One entry per CDR3 protein results from TCRdb running MiXCR on the multiplex PCR reads. Here the sample spans about 220,000 distinct CDR3 sequences, around 19% being singletons. These data are also associated with another study on T cells in Graves' hyperthyroidism and ophthalmopathy.

The specimen was peripheral blood mononuclear cells (PBMCs), collected at new diagnosis, from a patient treated with antithyroid drugs. These receptors were obtained from a woman aged 30 to 39 with Graves disease. Each CDR3 is given with its conserved first and last residue.

j_call v_call cdr3_aa
TRBJ2-2 TRBV29-1 CSVDKGWAGELFF
TRBJ1-4 TRBV30 CASHGQGNEKLFF
TRBJ2-1 TRBV20-1 CSASGTSGSFWEQFF
TRBJ2-5 TRBV12-3/TRBV12-4 CASSQRQGFAETQYF
TRBJ1-3 TRBV28 CASSTLGTGERNTIYF
TRBJ1-4 TRBV28 CASGDPRGTNEKLFF
TRBJ1-1 TRBV7-9 CASRPRIGVKDTEAFF
TRBJ1-5 TRBV20-1 CSVSRGTNQPQHF
TRBJ1-5 TRBV20-1 CSAVRHHGTDFNQPQHF
TRBJ2-4 TRBV3-1 CASSQGGGAKNIQYF
TRBJ2-4 TRBV20-1 CSTQDRGSGKNIQYF
TRBJ2-2 TRBV12-3/TRBV12-4 CASSPSGRNGELFF
TRBJ2-3 TRBV30 CAWSPTLAALSTDTQYF
TRBJ2-7 TRBV20-1 CSASGARGRSGEQYF
TRBJ2-3 TRBV7-9 CASSPGLAADTQYF
TRBJ2-5 TRBV6-1 CASSERGRTTGETQYF
TRBJ1-1 TRBV11-2 CASGGGLGAFF
TRBJ2-7 TRBV2 CASSATGTGLTYEQYF
TRBJ1-1 TRBV11-3 CASAAYLAEAFF
TRBJ2-3 TRBV2 CASSESGSSTDTQYF
TRBJ2-1 TRBV14 CASSQSEEFNSYNEQFF
TRBJ2-2 TRBV5-1 CASSLWDGELFF
TRBJ1-2 TRBV7-9 CASSFRVNYGYTF
TRBJ1-5 TRBV7-2 CASSIQGWGNQPQHF
TRBJ1-1 TRBV19 CASRPRDRGEMNTEAFF
TRBJ1-2 TRBV3-1 CASSLGPADGYTF
TRBJ2-1 TRBV20-1 CSARYLGGYNEQFF
TRBJ1-5 TRBV6-1 CASSQGRAQPQHF
TRBJ1-2 TRBV6-5 CASSYEGIRGGYTF
TRBJ1-1 TRBV20-1 CSAKAHRGASTEAFF
TRBJ2-2 TRBV19 CASSIYVSGVLELFF